This TCR beta chain was sequenced during a study of blood T cell repertoires in COVID-19. Original analysis: Amplified reference gene primers provided the basis for estimating nucleated cell counts. Assay used: immunoSEQ multiplex PCR; TCRdb lists only in-frame clones, some missing. V and J calls and clone size are those listed in that table; D and trimming were worked out from the DNA. The table shows a few hundred thousand clones, with about 90% occurring only once. The count of this clone is one. There are 15 residues in the CDR3. Germline V gene sequence: CDR1 SGHRS, CDR2 YFSETQ. V was trimmed by 2 bases and J by 6 bases, leaving 15 bases between them.

This TCR came from a woman aged 30 to 39 with COVID-19, enrolled during active disease. The specimen sequenced was peripheral blood. J is TRBJ2-1 and V is TRBV5-1; weak D call: TRBD2 (5 bases). For the CDR3, the DNA is TGCGCCAGCAGCTTTGGCGGAGGTGGGGTCAATGAGCAGTTCTTC. Amino acids: CASSFGGGGVNEQFF.